A single sample is the source of the 23 T cell receptor beta chains below, sequenced in a study of CD8+CD57+ T cells in acquired aplastic anemia. Profiling of TCR beta VDJ combinations and CDR3 sequences used genomic DNA as template. TCRdb re-called the reads with MiXCR, one entry per CDR3 protein. Altogether tens of thousands of distinct CDR3 sequences are present, 63% being singletons, with the ten largest covering 59%. Flow cytometry had shown expanded CD8+CD57+ cells in the patients chosen for sequencing. The sample comprised sorted CD4+, CD8+, or CD8+CD57+ T cells (not recorded which) from PBMCs. The receptors derive from a human donor with aplastic anemia.

The V gene is TRBV19, the J gene TRBJ2-5; D possibly corresponds to TRBD1 (5 bases). The length of the CDR3 is 13 residues. Germline V gene sequence: CDR1 LNHDA, CDR2 SQIVND (reference sequence). V was trimmed by 3 bases and J by 5 bases, leaving 10 bases between them. CDR3 region: CASSMWGGETQYF. Here the CDR3 DNA reads TGTGCCAGTAGTATGTGGGGCGGCGAGACCCAGTACTTC.

The gene calls are TRBV2 and TRBJ2-7; weak D call: TRBD1 (5 bases). The CDR3 has 16 residues. The V end was cut by 9 bases, the J end by 3 bases, with 24 bases between. Germline V gives CDR1 SNHLY, CDR2 FYNNEI. CDR3 sequence: CARGAGAGHTHYEQYF. CDR3 in DNA: TGTGCCAGGGGCGCTGGAGCCGGACATACCCACTACGAGCAGTACTTC.

This clonotype has a single count. The V call is TRBV5-8, the J call TRBJ2-7; 7 nucleotides agree with TRBD2. Germline assignment: CDR1 SGHTS and CDR2 YDEGEE. Trimming at V came to 7 bases and at J to 0 bases, leaving 10 bases not matched to a gene. The length of the CDR3 is 15 residues. CDR3 bases: TGTGCCAGCGCAGGCGTGGGCGGGGGCTCCTACGAGCAGTACTTC. Amino acid sequence: CASAGVGGGSYEQYF.

V usage is TRBV10-3 and J usage is TRBJ2-7; TRBD2 matches at 9 bases. Germline CDR1 and CDR2: ENHRY and SYGVKD. The CDR3 extends over 15 amino acids. Unmatched junction bases numbered 6, after V lost 2 bases and J lost 4 bases. The CDR3 DNA reads as TGTGCCATCAGTGAGGGAGCGGGGGGTGCGTACGAGCAGTACTTC. Translating gives CAISEGAGGAYEQYF.

J is TRBJ2-5 and V is TRBV7-3, with D perhaps TRBD1 or TRBD2 (5 bases each). There are 14 residues in the CDR3. Germline CDR1 reads SGHTA; CDR2 reads FQGTGA. Trimming removed 3 bases at V and 5 bases at J, with 13 bases between. CDR3 amino acids: CASSFEGSWETQYF. DNA of the CDR3: TGTGCCAGCAGCTTTGAGGGGTCCTGGGAGACCCAGTACTTC.

V usage is TRBV27 and J usage is TRBJ1-1; possibly TRBD1 for D (6 bases). Per the germline V gene, CDR1 is MNHEY and CDR2 is SMNVEV (reference sequence). V gave up 5 bases and J gave up 0 bases, with 10 bases separating them. The CDR3 loop spans 14 amino acids. The chain's CDR3 is CASSPGVLNTEAFF. The CDR3 DNA follows: TGTGCCAGCAGTCCAGGGGTCTTGAACACTGAAGCTTTCTTT.

The count of this clonotype is one. The rearrangement uses TRBV6-1 and TRBJ2-5; D is uncertain. The germline V gene has CDR1 MNHNS and CDR2 SASEGT. V lost 7 bases to trimming and J lost 1 base, with 10 bases between them. This CDR3 comprises 13 residues. The CDR3 DNA reads as TGTGCCAGCACCCACCTCGTCCAAGAGACCCAGTACTTC. As protein: CASTHLVQETQYF.

The V and J genes are TRBV2 and TRBJ2-7; the D call may be TRBD1 or TRBD2 (5 bases each). This CDR3 comprises 13 residues. Germline V gene lookup returns CDR1 SNHLY and CDR2 FYNNEI. Trimming took 7 bases from V and 2 from J, leaving 12 bases between them. CDR3 bases: TGTGCCAGCATGGGGACGGGGCCCTACGAGCAGTACTTC. The encoded protein is CASMGTGPYEQYF.

This clonotype was seen at least ten times. V is TRBV9 and J is TRBJ1-4, with D possibly matching TRBD1 (6 bases). CDR3 length: 15 amino acids. Trimming took 4 bases from V and 7 from J, leaving 17 bases between them. The germline gives CDR1 SGDLS, CDR2 YYNGEE. The CDR3 reads CASSPLEGGGEKLFF. DNA of the CDR3: TGTGCCAGCAGCCCTCTTGAAGGGGGGGGTGAAAAACTGTTTTTT.

This rearrangement joins TRBV29-1 to TRBJ1-2, with 8 bases aligning to TRBD1. Germline CDR1 SQVTM, CDR2 ANQGSEA. This CDR3 is built from 14 residues. Trimming took 1 base from V and 4 from J; bases not matched to a gene: 5. The CDR3 DNA follows: TGCAGCGTTGAAGTAGCTGACAGGGGCTATGGCTACACCTTC. Protein sequence: CSVEVADRGYGYTF.

The chain joins TRBV29-1 to TRBJ2-7; 9 bases match TRBD1. Germline trimming cut 6 bases from V and 5 bases from J; bases unmatched to any gene: 11. Germline CDR1 SQVTM, CDR2 ANQGSEA. This CDR3 has 14 amino acids. CDR3 in amino acids: CSVGQGSFRDEQYF. CDR3 in DNA: TGCAGCGTCGGACAGGGGTCATTCAGAGACGAGCAGTACTTC.

Only a few counts were recorded for this clonotype. The chain uses TRBV24-1 and TRBJ1-4; a possible D gene is TRBD1 (5 bases). Per the germline V gene, CDR1 is KGHDR and CDR2 is SFDVKD. Trimming cost V 3 bases and J 8 bases, with 15 bases left between them. This CDR3 is built from 15 residues. The CDR3 here is CATSDPTGTEEKLFF. The CDR3 region has the DNA TGTGCCACCAGTGATCCGACGGGGACGGAAGAAAAACTGTTTTTT.

Of note for this clonotype: A much more abundant neighbour one base away suggests this may be a read error. Without the conserved terminal phenylalanine or tryptophan, this CDR3 likely stems from a read error. The CDR3 loop reads CASSRGQPDQPQHY. The CDR3 DNA follows: TGTGCCAGCAGCCGGGGACAGCCCGATCAGCCCCAGCATTAT. The rearrangement links TRBV16 to TRBJ1-5, with 7 bases aligning to TRBD1. The V gene's germline CDR1 is KGHSY and CDR2 FQNENV. Trimming at V came to 4 bases and at J to 5 bases, leaving 5 bases not matched to a gene. The CDR3 loop spans 14 amino acids.

The V and J genes are TRBV20-1 and TRBJ2-5, with TRBD2 matching over 8 bases. Trimming cost V 3 bases and J 4 bases; bases outside gene matches: 4. Germline V gene sequence: CDR1 DFQATT, CDR2 SNEGSKA (reference sequence). The CDR3 has 13 amino acids. CDR3 sequence: CSARGSGVETQYF. CDR3 nucleotides: TGCAGTGCTAGGGGTAGCGGGGTAGAGACCCAGTACTTC.

The V call is TRBV5-1, the J call TRBJ1-3, with D unresolved. Germline lookup yields CDR1 SGHRS and CDR2 YFSETQ. The CDR3 sequence is 15 residues long. The V end was cut by 3 bases, the J end by 3 bases, with 13 bases between. CDR3 residues: CASSYSGGGGNTIYF. DNA for the CDR3: TGCGCCAGCAGCTACAGTGGAGGCGGTGGAAACACCATATATTTT.

The chain combines TRBV19 with TRBJ2-7, with 8 bases lining up with TRBD1. This CDR3 is 14 amino acids long. V shed 3 bases and J 2 bases; nucleotides not matched to a gene: 3. CDR1 LNHDA and CDR2 SQIVND come from the germline V gene (reference sequence). The CDR3 DNA follows: TGTGCCAGTAGTATGACAGGGGTGGCCTACGAGCAGTACTTC. It yields the protein CASSMTGVAYEQYF.

Of note for this clonotype: Its ends do not fully match the called genes, so a read error is possible. The chain joins TRBV2 to TRBJ2-7, with D perhaps TRBD2 (5 bases). Germline CDR1 is SNHLY and CDR2 is FYNNEI. This CDR3 spans 12 amino acids. The CDR3 nucleotides are TGTGCCAGCGTCGTGAACACCGGGGAGCTGTGCTTC. This encodes CASVVNTGELCF.

V is TRBV7-8 and J is TRBJ2-7; D unresolved. The V gene's germline CDR1 is SGHVS and CDR2 FQNEAQ. The CDR3 extends over 14 amino acids. Deletions cut 9 bases from V and 3 bases from J, with 18 bases between. As DNA, the CDR3 is TGTGCCAGTAGTATAGACTCGAAGGTCTACGAGCAGTACTTC. Its translation: CASSIDSKVYEQYF.

This clonotype was counted ten times or more. The genes are TRBV7-9 and TRBJ1-1; maybe TRBD1 (6 bases). Per the germline V gene, CDR1 is SEHNR and CDR2 is FQNEAQ (reference sequence). The CDR3 sequence is 13 residues long. The V gene lost 1 base and the J gene lost 6 bases, with 9 bases spanning the gap. Written as DNA, the CDR3 is TGTGCCAGCAGCTTAGGTAACAGGGCTGAAGCTTTCTTT. Its protein is CASSLGNRAEAFF.

There are a few counts of this clonotype. The chain combines TRBV19 with TRBJ1-2; 8 bases agree with TRBD1. This CDR3 contains 15 residues. Germline lookup yields CDR1 LNHDA and CDR2 SQIVND (reference sequence). Trimming cost V 6 bases and J 3 bases; bases outside gene matches: 9. The CDR3 reads CASSNDRGLYYGYTF. CDR3 DNA: TGTGCCAGTAGCAACGACAGGGGTTTATACTATGGCTACACCTTC.

The CDR3 spells CASSIFGGQRVYEQYF. The CDR3 bases are TGTGCCAGTAGTATTTTTGGGGGACAGCGAGTCTACGAGCAGTACTTC. The chain combines TRBV19 with TRBJ2-7, with 7 positions matching TRBD1. This CDR3 is built from 16 residues. Germline CDR1 reads LNHDA; CDR2 reads SQIVND (reference sequence). Germline trimming cut 3 bases from V and 3 bases from J; bases unmatched to any gene: 11.

Worth noting for this clonotype: A much larger clone sits a single nucleotide away, making a read error possible. A read error is likely, as this CDR3 ends without the conserved phenylalanine or tryptophan. V and J are TRBV11-2 and TRBJ2-7, with 12 nucleotides matching TRBD2. Per the germline V gene, CDR1 is SGHAT and CDR2 is FQNNGV. CDR3 length: 16 amino acids. J gave up 7 bases and V 5 bases, and 12 bases lay outside the gene matches. The CDR3 DNA is TGTGCCAGCAGCCAGGGGACTAGCGGGCCAGTTTGGGAGCAGTACCTC. It specifies CASSQGTSGPVWEQYL.

V usage is TRBV7-2 and J usage is TRBJ2-7; the D gene is possibly TRBD2 (6 bases). Trimming stripped 2 bases from V and 0 bases from J, with 11 bases between. CDR1 SGHTA and CDR2 FQGNSA come from the germline V gene. The CDR3 has 15 residues. The CDR3 sequence is CASSLFAGSSYEQYF. CDR3 sequence (DNA): TGTGCCAGCAGCTTATTTGCCGGGAGCTCCTACGAGCAGTACTTC.